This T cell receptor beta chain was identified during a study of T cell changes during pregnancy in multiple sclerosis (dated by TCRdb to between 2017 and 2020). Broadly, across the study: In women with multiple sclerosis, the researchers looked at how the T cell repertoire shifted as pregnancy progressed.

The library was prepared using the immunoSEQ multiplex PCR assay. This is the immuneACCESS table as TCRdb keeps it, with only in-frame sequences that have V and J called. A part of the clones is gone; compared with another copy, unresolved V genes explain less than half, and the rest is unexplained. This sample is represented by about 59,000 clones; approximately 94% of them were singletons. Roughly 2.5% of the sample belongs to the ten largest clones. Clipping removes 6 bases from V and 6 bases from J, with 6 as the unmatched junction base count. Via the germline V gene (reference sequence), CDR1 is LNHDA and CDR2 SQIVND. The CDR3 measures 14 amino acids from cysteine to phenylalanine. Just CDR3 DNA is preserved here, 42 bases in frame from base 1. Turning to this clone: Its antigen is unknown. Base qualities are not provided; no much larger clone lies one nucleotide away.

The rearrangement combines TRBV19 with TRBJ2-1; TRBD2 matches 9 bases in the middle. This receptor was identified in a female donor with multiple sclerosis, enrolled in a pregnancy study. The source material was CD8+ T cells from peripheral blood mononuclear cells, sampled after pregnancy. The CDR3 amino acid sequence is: CASSRGGALNEQFF. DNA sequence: TGTGCCAGTAGCCGCGGGGGGGCCCTCAATGAGCAGTTCTTC. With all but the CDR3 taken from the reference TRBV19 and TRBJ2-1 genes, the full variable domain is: DGGITQSPKYLFRKEGQNVTLSCEQNLNHDAMYWYRQDPGQGLRLIYYSQIVNDFQKGDIAEGYSVSREKKESFPLTVTSAQKNPTAFYLCASSRGGALNEQFFGPGTRLTVL.